This T cell receptor (beta chain) was recorded in a study of graft-versus-host responses after intestinal transplantation. Here immunoSEQ multiplex PCR was the method, and the copy in TCRdb shows in-frame clones only, minus some. Of about 73,000 clones listed, nearly 90% are singletons. Study outcomes and limitations: An association linked early post-transplant HvG declines with peak circulating GvH clone levels. Analysis identified GvH clones in recipient marrow, with some appearing first in ileum or blood.

A remark on this clone: What it binds is not known.

The germline V gene encodes CDR1 MNHEY and CDR2 SMNVEV (reference sequence). CDR3 size: 20 residues. Trimming removed 5 bases from V and 0 bases from J; junction bases left unmatched: 20. This specimen consisted of unstimulated CD8+ T cells sorted from spleen or lymph node cells, obtained before transplant. The chain employs TRBV27 and TRBJ2-3, with 7 bases lining up with TRBD1. This receptor was obtained from a human donor who was the organ donor for an intestinal transplant. For the CDR3, the DNA is TGTGCCAGCAGTCCCTTCTCTGACAGGGATTTAGGAATTAGCACAGATACGCAGTATTTT. This translates into CASSPFSDRDLGISTDTQYF.